The clone carrying this T cell receptor beta chain was recorded at least ten times. The data stem from a study of regulatory T cells in long-lasting Graves disease. Study background: The study enrolled newly diagnosed Graves' patients on antithyroid drugs under 3 months.

The sample's time point: newly diagnosed GD, antithyroid drugs for less than 3 months. Following extraction of RNA from PBMCs, that RNA was used to make the TCR library. CDR3 length: 11 residues. Deletions cut 1 base from V and 13 bases from J, with 8 bases between. Building of the TCR beta libraries involved iRepertoire HTBI primers and Arm-PCR of CDR3 regions. A single record per CDR3 protein comes from TCRdb applying MiXCR to the multiplex PCR reads. The sample carries some 500,000 distinct CDR3 sequences, roughly 13% recorded once. This same sample was also taken into another study, of T cells in Graves' hyperthyroidism and ophthalmopathy. This second study notes: Every diagnosis used clinical symptoms, serum thyroxine and TRAb, thyroid ultrasound and orbital computed tomography. Stable hyperthyroidism and ophthalmopathy were separated using 13 V-J signatures.

The chain joins TRBV12-3 or TRBV12-4 to TRBJ2-1; D perhaps matches TRBD2 (5 bases). The sequence was collected from a man aged 30 to 45 with Graves disease. Material: peripheral blood mononuclear cells (PBMCs), obtained at new diagnosis, from a patient treated with antithyroid drugs. The CDR3 DNA is TGTGCCAGCAGTTTAGTGGGGAGTCAGTTCTTC. Translating it yields CASSLVGSQFF.